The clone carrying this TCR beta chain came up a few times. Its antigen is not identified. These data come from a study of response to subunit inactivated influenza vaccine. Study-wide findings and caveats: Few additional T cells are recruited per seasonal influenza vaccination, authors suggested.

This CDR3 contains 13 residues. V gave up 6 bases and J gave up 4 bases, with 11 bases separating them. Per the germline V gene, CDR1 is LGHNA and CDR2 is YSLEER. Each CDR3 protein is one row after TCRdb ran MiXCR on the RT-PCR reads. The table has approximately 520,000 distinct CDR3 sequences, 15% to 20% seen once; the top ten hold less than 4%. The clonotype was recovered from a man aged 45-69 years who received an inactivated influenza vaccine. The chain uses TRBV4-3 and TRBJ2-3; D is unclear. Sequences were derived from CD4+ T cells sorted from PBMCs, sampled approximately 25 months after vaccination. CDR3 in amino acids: CASRQSGADTQYF. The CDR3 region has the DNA TGCGCCAGCAGGCAGTCAGGCGCAGATACGCAGTATTTT.